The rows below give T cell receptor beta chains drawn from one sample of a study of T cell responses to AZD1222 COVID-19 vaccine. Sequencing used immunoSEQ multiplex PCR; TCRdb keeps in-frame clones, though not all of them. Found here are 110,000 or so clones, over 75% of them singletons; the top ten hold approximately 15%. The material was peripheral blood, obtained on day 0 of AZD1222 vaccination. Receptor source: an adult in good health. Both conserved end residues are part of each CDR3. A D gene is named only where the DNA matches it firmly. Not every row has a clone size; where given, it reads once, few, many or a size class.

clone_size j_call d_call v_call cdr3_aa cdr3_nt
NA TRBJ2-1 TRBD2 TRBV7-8 CASSLPIAGGYNEQFF TGTGCCAGCAGCCTACCTATAGCGGGAGGGTACAATGAGCAGTTCTTC
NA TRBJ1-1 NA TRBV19 CASSMKARVPTEAFF TGTGCCAGTAGTATGAAGGCCAGGGTCCCCACTGAAGCTTTCTTT
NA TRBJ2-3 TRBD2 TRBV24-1 CATSDPSGSTDTQYF TGTGCCACCAGTGACCCTAGCGGGAGCACAGATACGCAGTATTTT
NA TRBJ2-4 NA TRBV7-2 CASSSGRTGLAKNIQYF TGTGCCAGCAGCTCCGGGCGAACAGGGCTAGCCAAAAACATTCAGTACTTC
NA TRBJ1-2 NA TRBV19 CASSIATANYGYTF TGTGCCAGTAGTATCGCGACAGCTAACTATGGCTACACCTTC
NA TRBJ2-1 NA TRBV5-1 CASSYSYNEQFF TGCGCCAGCAGCTACAGCTACAATGAGCAGTTCTTC
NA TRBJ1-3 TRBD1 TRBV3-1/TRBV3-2 CASSQWGTGTGNTIYF TGTGCCAGCAGCCAATGGGGGACAGGGACTGGAAACACCATATATTTT
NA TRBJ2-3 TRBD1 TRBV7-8 CASSLVGTGATDTQYF TGTGCCAGCAGCTTAGTTGGGACAGGGGCCACAGATACGCAGTATTTT
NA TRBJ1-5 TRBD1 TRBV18 CASSPNRGSNQPQHF TGTGCCAGCTCACCAAACAGGGGAAGCAATCAGCCCCAGCATTTT
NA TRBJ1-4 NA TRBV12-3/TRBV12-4 CASSPGGSRLFF TGTGCCAGCAGCCCCGGGGGCAGCCGACTGTTTTTT
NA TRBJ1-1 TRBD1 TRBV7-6 CASSPGTVDTEAFF TGTGCCAGCAGCCCCGGGACAGTTGACACTGAAGCTTTCTTT
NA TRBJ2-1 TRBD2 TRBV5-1 CASSPTSLAALLSYNEQFF TGCGCCAGCAGTCCTACGTCACTAGCGGCCCTATTGTCCTACAATGAGCAGTTCTTC
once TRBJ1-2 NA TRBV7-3 CASSLGPEDYTF TGTGCCAGCAGCTTAGGGCCGGAGGACTACACCTTC
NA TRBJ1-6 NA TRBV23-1 CASRREGACNSPRHF TGCGCCAGCAGGCGCGAGGGAGCCTGTAATTCACCCCGCCACTTT
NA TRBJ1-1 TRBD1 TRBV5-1 CASSLVGQGMNTEAFF TGCGCCAGCAGCTTAGTCGGACAGGGCATGAACACTGAAGCTTTCTTT
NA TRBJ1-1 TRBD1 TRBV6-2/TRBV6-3 CASSKQGSNTEAFF TGTGCCAGCAGCAAACAGGGGTCGAACACTGAAGCTTTCTTT
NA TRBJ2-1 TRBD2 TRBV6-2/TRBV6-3 CASSYFQAGLLNEQFF TGTGCCAGCAGTTACTTTCAAGCGGGGCTGCTCAATGAGCAGTTCTTC
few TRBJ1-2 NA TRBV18 CASSPLGRGYTF TGTGCCAGCTCACCGTTGGGTCGCGGCTACACCTTC
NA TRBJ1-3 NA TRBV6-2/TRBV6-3 CASSRTRASFGNTIYF TGTGCCAGCAGCCGGACAAGGGCCTCGTTTGGAAACACCATATATTTT
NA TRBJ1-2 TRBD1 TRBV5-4 CASSLGTGASKNYGYTF TGTGCCAGCAGCTTGGGGACAGGGGCTTCTAAAAACTATGGCTACACCTTC
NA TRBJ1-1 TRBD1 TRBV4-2 CASSRLGGQGGTEAFF TGTGCCAGCAGCCGACTAGGGGGACAGGGGGGTACTGAAGCTTTCTTT
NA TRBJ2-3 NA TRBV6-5 CASGRDTQYF TGTGCCAGCGGCCGGGATACGCAGTATTTT
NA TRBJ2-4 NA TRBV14 CASSPRAELAKNIQYF TGTGCCAGCAGCCCTCGGGCGGAGCTAGCCAAAAACATTCAGTACTTC
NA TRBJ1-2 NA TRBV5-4 CASSLEGDYGYTF TGTGCCAGCAGCTTGGAGGGTGACTATGGCTACACCTTC
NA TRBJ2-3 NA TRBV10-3 CAISESLSGSTDTQYF TGTGCCATCAGTGAGTCGTTGTCAGGGTCTACAGATACGCAGTATTTT
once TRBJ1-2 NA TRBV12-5 CASGLVPGGLKDGYTF TGTGCTAGTGGTTTGGTACCGGGGGGCCTTAAGGATGGCTACACCTTC
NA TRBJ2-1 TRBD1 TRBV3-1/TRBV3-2 CASSQWTGRHNEQFF TGTGCCAGCAGCCAGTGGACAGGGCGGCATAATGAGCAGTTCTTC
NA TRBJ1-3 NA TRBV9 CASSVAGYGNTIYF TGTGCCAGCAGCGTAGCAGGGTATGGAAACACCATATATTTT
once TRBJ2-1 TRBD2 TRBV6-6 CASSRTRTSGRATRGEQFF TGTGCCAGCAGTCGAACTAGGACTAGCGGGAGGGCCACGAGGGGTGAGCAGTTCTTC
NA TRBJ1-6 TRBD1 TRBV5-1 CASSRDEQGNNSPLHF TGCGCCAGCAGCCGCGACGAACAGGGGAATAATTCACCCCTCCACTTT
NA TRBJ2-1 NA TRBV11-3 CASSLGSAVEQFF TGTGCCAGCAGCTTAGGGTCAGCGGTTGAGCAGTTCTTC
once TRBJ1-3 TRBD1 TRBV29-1 CSVTGGNGNTIYF TGCAGCGTGACAGGGGGTAATGGAAACACCATATATTTT
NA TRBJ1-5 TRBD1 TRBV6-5 CASSQGTGHQPQHF TGTGCCAGCAGTCAGGGGACAGGGCATCAGCCCCAGCATTTT
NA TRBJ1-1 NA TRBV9 CASSSTWGVTEAFF TGTGCCAGCAGCTCCACCTGGGGGGTGACTGAAGCTTTCTTT
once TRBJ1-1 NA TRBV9 CASSVGGRPNTEAFF TGTGCCAGCAGCGTAGGCGGCAGACCGAACACTGAAGCTTTCTTT
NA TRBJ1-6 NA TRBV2 CASSEEIRNSPLHF TGTGCCAGCAGTGAAGAAATCAGAAATTCACCCCTCCACTTT
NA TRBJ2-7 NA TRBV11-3 CASSLGPGQSYEQYF TGTGCCAGCAGCTTGGGCCCAGGACAGTCCTACGAGCAGTACTTC
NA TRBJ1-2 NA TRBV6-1 CASSEHDRLYGYTF TGTGCCAGCAGTGAACATGACAGGCTCTATGGCTACACCTTC
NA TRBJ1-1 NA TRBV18 CASSLVPGRATDTEAFF TGTGCCAGCTCACTCGTTCCGGGACGGGCGACCGACACTGAAGCTTTCTTT
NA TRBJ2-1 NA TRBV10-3 CAITDSNNEQFF TGTGCCATCACGGACAGTAACAATGAGCAGTTCTTC
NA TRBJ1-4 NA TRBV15 CATSKGYPGAGREKLFF TGTGCCACCAGCAAAGGCTATCCCGGGGCCGGCCGTGAAAAACTGTTTTTT